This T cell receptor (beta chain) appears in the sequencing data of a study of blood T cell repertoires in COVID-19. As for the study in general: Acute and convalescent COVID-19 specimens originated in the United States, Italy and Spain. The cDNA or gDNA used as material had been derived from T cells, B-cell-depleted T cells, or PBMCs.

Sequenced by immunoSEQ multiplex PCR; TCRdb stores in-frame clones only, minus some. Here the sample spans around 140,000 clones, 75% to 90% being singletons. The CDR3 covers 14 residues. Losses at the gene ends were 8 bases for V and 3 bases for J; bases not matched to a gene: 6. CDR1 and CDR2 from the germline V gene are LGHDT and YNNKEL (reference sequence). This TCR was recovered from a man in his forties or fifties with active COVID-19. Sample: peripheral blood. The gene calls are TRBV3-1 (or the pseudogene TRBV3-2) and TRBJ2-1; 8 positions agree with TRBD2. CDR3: CASGNSGGYNEQFF. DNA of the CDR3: TGTGCCAGCGGGAACAGCGGGGGCTACAATGAGCAGTTCTTC.